One T cell receptor (beta chain) is described in this entry. This sample was included in a study of siplizumab effects on memory and regulatory T cells. The protocol was immunoSEQ multiplex PCR, while the TCRdb copy is restricted to in-frame clones and leaves out a portion. This sample has tens of thousands of clones; 94% occur once, and the top ten carry roughly 0.3%. CDR3 length: 14 amino acids. The V and J ends lost 2 bases and 7 bases respectively, with 12 bases between them. The V gene's germline CDR1 is SGHKS and CDR2 YYEKEE (reference sequence). This chain joins TRBV5-5 and TRBJ1-4, with D possibly being TRBD1 (5 bases). Sequenced sample: non-Treg CD4+ T cells sorted from blood. The receptor was isolated from a human donor in good health. The CDR3 nucleotides read TGTGCCAGCAGCTTCCGGGGGAGAGGTGAAAAACTGTTTTTT. This translates into CASSFRGRGEKLFF.